The clone carrying this TCR beta chain appeared many times. Its antigen is unidentified. Each individual donor underwent a draw of ten milliliters of peripheral blood. Each sample had at least 6 million PBMCs isolated. This sample stems from a study of blood T cells in healthy people across ages. General observations from the study: The fall in TCR beta diversity per million T cells was roughly linear with age. The long-lived group displayed more naive CD4+ cells, plus higher diversity, than the aged donors did.

Together with a sample-barcoded 5' primer, a J-beta primer mix was included in a second PCR lasting about 7 to 12 cycles. TCRdb re-derived calls from the 5' RACE reads in MiXCR, one entry per CDR3 protein. Here the sample spans 870,000 or so distinct CDR3 sequences, more than 25% being singletons. Sequencing was performed on blood. This TCR was recovered from a woman of 80 years or more in good health.

The CDR3 nucleotides read TGTGCCAGTTCACCCCCCCCGTGGAATCAGCCCCAGCATTTT. It translates to CASSPPPWNQPQHF. This chain joins TRBV28 and TRBJ1-5; no clear D. The CDR3 consists of 14 residues. Per germline, CDR1 MDHEN and CDR2 SYDVKM. Trimming left V 9 bases short and J 4 bases short, with 16 bases between.